Listed below are T cell receptor beta chains from one sample, sequenced in a study of vaccination and CD4 T cells after COVID-19. Antigen specificity for these receptors is unknown. One entry per CDR3 protein results from TCRdb running MiXCR on the PCR reads. This sample has 14,000 or so distinct CDR3 sequences; approximately 31% occur once, and the top ten carry around 17%. The source was CD4+ T cells from blood, cultured in vitro, collected before SARS-CoV-2 vaccination. Receptors were obtained from a human donor who received a COVID-19 vaccine. Both conserved end residues are part of each CDR3. Fields, in order: J gene, clone size, D gene, V gene, CDR3 protein, CDR3 DNA. D genes are given only for firm matches. The size entry is marked missing in some rows and otherwise reads once, few, many or a size class.

j_call: TRBJ2-7
clone_size: .
d_call: .
v_call: TRBV4-1
cdr3_aa: CASSQERIWGAESYEQYF
cdr3_nt: TGCGCCAGCAGCCAAGAGAGAATTTGGGGGGCCGAGTCCTACGAGCAGTACTTC

j_call: TRBJ2-7
clone_size: .
d_call: .
v_call: TRBV6-1
cdr3_aa: CASSQGYYEQYF
cdr3_nt: TGTGCCAGCAGTCAGGGTTATTACGAGCAGTACTTC

j_call: TRBJ2-7
clone_size: medium-sized
d_call: .
v_call: TRBV27
cdr3_aa: CASIFRDRSYEQYF
cdr3_nt: TGTGCCAGCATCTTCCGGGACCGGTCCTACGAGCAGTACTTC

j_call: TRBJ1-1
clone_size: .
d_call: TRBD1
v_call: TRBV30
cdr3_aa: CAWRIRTGQLNTEAFF
cdr3_nt: TGTGCCTGGAGAATTAGGACAGGTCAATTGAACACTGAAGCTTTCTTT

j_call: TRBJ2-1
clone_size: once
d_call: .
v_call: TRBV5-1
cdr3_aa: CASSLGYRASSYNEQFF
cdr3_nt: TGCGCCAGCAGCTTGGGCTACAGGGCCAGCTCCTACAATGAGCAGTTCTTC

j_call: TRBJ2-7
clone_size: few
d_call: TRBD2
v_call: TRBV6-1
cdr3_aa: CASSGVGGVAYEQYF
cdr3_nt: TGTGCCAGCAGCGGGGTCGGGGGGGTAGCCTACGAGCAGTACTTC

j_call: TRBJ2-3
clone_size: few
d_call: .
v_call: TRBV7-8
cdr3_aa: CASSPEGGFSDTQYF
cdr3_nt: TGTGCCAGCAGCCCAGAGGGGGGTTTCTCGGATACGCAGTATTTT

j_call: TRBJ1-3
clone_size: .
d_call: TRBD1
v_call: TRBV6-5
cdr3_aa: CASSYTQTGTGNTIYF
cdr3_nt: TGTGCCAGCAGTTACACTCAGACAGGGACTGGAAACACCATATATTTT

j_call: TRBJ1-2
clone_size: few
d_call: .
v_call: TRBV7-3
cdr3_aa: CASSLTSAIGTFGCGYTF
cdr3_nt: TGTGCCAGCAGCTTAACTTCAGCAATAGGGACGTTTGGTTGTGGCTACACCTTC

j_call: TRBJ1-2
clone_size: few
d_call: TRBD1
v_call: TRBV12-3/TRBV12-4
cdr3_aa: CASSSTPQGANNYGYTF
cdr3_nt: TGTGCCAGCAGTTCCACGCCACAGGGGGCGAATAACTATGGCTACACCTTC

j_call: TRBJ2-2
clone_size: .
d_call: .
v_call: TRBV7-6
cdr3_aa: CASSRTGLTGELFF
cdr3_nt: TGTGCCAGCAGCCGAACCGGGCTCACCGGGGAGCTGTTTTTT

j_call: TRBJ2-5
clone_size: .
d_call: TRBD2
v_call: TRBV7-6
cdr3_aa: CASSPRLAGGEETQYF
cdr3_nt: TGTGCCAGCAGCCCCAGACTAGCGGGGGGGGAAGAGACCCAGTACTTC

j_call: TRBJ1-5
clone_size: .
d_call: TRBD1
v_call: TRBV2
cdr3_aa: CASSFDRGSNQPQHF
cdr3_nt: TGTGCCAGCAGTTTTGACAGGGGTAGCAATCAGCCCCAGCATTTT

j_call: TRBJ2-5
clone_size: few
d_call: TRBD2
v_call: TRBV20-1
cdr3_aa: CSARVSGGFGAAKETQYF
cdr3_nt: TGCAGTGCTAGAGTGTCGGGAGGGTTCGGAGCAGCGAAAGAGACCCAGTACTTC

j_call: TRBJ2-3
clone_size: .
d_call: TRBD1
v_call: TRBV6-1
cdr3_aa: CASRGGQGAADTQYF
cdr3_nt: TGTGCCAGCAGAGGAGGACAGGGGGCAGCAGATACGCAGTATTTT

j_call: TRBJ2-3
clone_size: .
d_call: .
v_call: TRBV12-3/TRBV12-4
cdr3_aa: CASSPVGILSDTQYF
cdr3_nt: TGTGCCAGCAGCCCCGTCGGGATTTTGTCAGATACGCAGTATTTT